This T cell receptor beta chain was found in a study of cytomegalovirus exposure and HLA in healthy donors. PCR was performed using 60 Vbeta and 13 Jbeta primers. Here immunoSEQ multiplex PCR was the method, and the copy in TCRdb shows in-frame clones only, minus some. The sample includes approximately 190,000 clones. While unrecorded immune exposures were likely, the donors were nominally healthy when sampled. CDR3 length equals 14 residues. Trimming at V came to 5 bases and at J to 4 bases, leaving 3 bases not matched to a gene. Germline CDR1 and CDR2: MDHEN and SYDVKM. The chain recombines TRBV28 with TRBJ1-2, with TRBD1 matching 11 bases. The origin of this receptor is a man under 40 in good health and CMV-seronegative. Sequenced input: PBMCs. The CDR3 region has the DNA TGTGCCAGCAGTCCGGGACAGGGGGTCTATGGCTACACCTTC. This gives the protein CASSPGQGVYGYTF.